These 15 T cell receptor beta chains originate from one sample sequenced in a study of T cell clonality in common variable immunodeficiency. Produced via immunoSEQ multiplex PCR; TCRdb's table is partial and in-frame only. Recorded here are 35,000 to 50,000 clones, none singletons. The sequenced material came from peripheral blood mononuclear cells. The receptors were gathered from a person aged 18 to 75 in good health.

In this sample, this clone turned up many times. The read gets to within 3 residues of the CDR3 end, and the germline J gene fills in the rest. The chain has TRBV30 and TRBJ2-1; D might be TRBD2 (6 bases). V shed 1 base and J shed 4 bases, with 11 bases lying between them. This CDR3 spans 14 amino acids. In germline, CDR1 is GTSNPN, CDR2 SVGIG (reference sequence). Incomplete CDR3 DNA: TGTGCCTGGAGTGAAGGCGGGATGTACAATGAG. This translates into CAWSEGGMYNE. The CDR3 in full is CAWSEGGMYNEQFF. Filled out from reference TRBV30 and TRBJ2-1, the complete variable domain reads SQTIHQWPATLVQPVGSPLSLECTVEGTSNPNLYWYRQAAGRGLQLLFYSVGIGQISSEVPQNLSASRPQDRQFILSSKKLLLSDSGFYLCAWSEGGMYNEQFFGPGTRLTVL.

This clone was detected ten times or more. Coverage ceases 3 residues before the CDR3 finishes, and the germline J gene fills in the end. The V gene is TRBV20-1, the J gene TRBJ1-4; the D is unclear. Trimming removed 3 bases at V and 5 bases at J, with 16 bases between. There are 15 residues in the CDR3. The germline CDR1 and CDR2 sequences are DFQATT and SNEGSKA (reference sequence). CDR3 DNA, as far as it was read: TGCAGTGCTAGGCCCCATGCGGGGTTGAATGAAAAA. As protein: CSARPHAGLNEK. From start to end, the CDR3 is CSARPHAGLNEKLFF.

The table lists this clone with many counts. The read stops 3 residues short of the end of the CDR3; the missing end is completed from the germline J gene. V usage is TRBV6-2 or TRBV6-3 and J usage is TRBJ1-5; TRBD1 matches 10 bases. Germline loops: CDR1 MNHEY, CDR2 SVGEGT. V gave up 7 bases and J gave up 6 bases; unmatched junction bases: 6. The CDR3 covers 14 residues. The CDR3 protein is CASTRQGAGQPQHF. CDR3 DNA, as far as it was read: TGTGCCAGCACTAGACAGGGGGCCGGTCAGCCC.

The table lists this clone with many counts. The read ends 3 residues early relative to the CDR3; the germline J gene fills the gap. The rearrangement uses TRBV5-1 and TRBJ1-4; D perhaps matches TRBD1 (5 bases). CDR3 size: 15 residues. Germline CDR1 is SGHRS and CDR2 is YFSETQ. With 3 bases removed from V and 3 bases from J, the gap between germline ends came to 12 bases. The covered CDR3 bases are TGCGCCAGCAGCTGGGACTCCGCGGCTAATGAAAAA. Residues: CASSWDSAANEK. The whole CDR3 region reads CASSWDSAANEKLFF.

This clone was picked up a small number of times. The read terminates 3 residues before the CDR3 end, so the remaining end is supplied by the germline J gene. This chain links TRBV20-1 with TRBJ2-1, with D unclear. Per germline, CDR1 DFQATT and CDR2 SNEGSKA (reference sequence). The CDR3 contains 13 residues. V was clipped by 6 bases and J by 0 bases, with 9 bases between them. Incomplete CDR3 DNA: TGCAGTGCCCTTAGTGGCTCCTACAATGAG. This codes for CSALSGSYNE. The entire CDR3 protein reads CSALSGSYNEQFF.

In its sample, this clone was seen many times. The read ends 3 residues before the CDR3 terminus; that terminus is restored from the germline J gene. V is TRBV30 and J is TRBJ2-1; 10 bases fit TRBD2. CDR1 GTSNPN and CDR2 SVGIG come from the germline V gene (reference sequence). The CDR3 runs 14 residues. J lost 3 bases, V lost 4 bases, and 3 bases had no gene match. The CDR3 spells CAWKRTSGYNEQFF. The CDR3 DNA, read in part, is TGTGCCTGGAAAAGGACTAGCGGCTACAATGAG.

This clone came up many times. The read ends 3 residues early relative to the CDR3; the germline J gene fills the gap. The V and J genes are TRBV7-2 and TRBJ2-5; 7 bases map to TRBD2. Germline CDR1 reads SGHTA; CDR2 reads FQGNSA. J was trimmed by 5 bases and V by 1 base; bases with no gene match: 1. The CDR3 spans 13 residues. The CDR3 loop reads CASSLGGGETQYF. CDR3 bases read: TGTGCCAGCAGCTTAGGGGGGGGTGAGACC. Combining the CDR3 with reference TRBV7-2 and TRBJ2-5 gives the whole variable domain GAGVSQSPSNKVTEKGKDVELRCDPISGHTALYWYRQSLGQGLEFLIYFQGNSAPDKSGLPSDRFSAERTGGSVSTLTIQRTQQEDSAVYLCASSLGGGETQYFGPGTRLLVL.

This clone showed up many times. The CDR3 end is not reached by the read, which stops 3 residues before it; the germline J gene fills it in. The gene calls are TRBV19 and TRBJ2-7; possible D gene TRBD1, 5 bases. From germline, CDR1 is LNHDA and CDR2 SQIVND (reference sequence). Trimming pared 4 bases from V and 5 bases from J, leaving 9 bases between. The CDR3 consists of 12 residues. Here the CDR3 reads CASSTGLDEQYF. CDR3 DNA (partial): TGTGCCAGTAGTACAGGGCTCGACGAG.

This clone occurred many times. The CDR3 end is not reached by the read, which stops 3 residues before it; the germline J gene fills it in. The chain employs TRBV28 and TRBJ1-4; D perhaps matches TRBD1 (5 bases). Germline CDR1 reads MDHEN; CDR2 reads SYDVKM. The CDR3 runs 16 residues. V shed 6 bases and J shed 5 bases, with 19 bases lying between them. This chain's CDR3 is CASSPGGVFRNEKLFF. The sequenced CDR3 bases are TGTGCCAGCAGCCCCGGGGGGGTTTTTCGGAATGAAAAA.

This clone showed up many times. The junction and the germline gene differ at one end; a read error may be behind it. The CDR3 sequence is CASSLVAGGSQETQYF. The CDR3 bases that were read are TGTGCTAGCAGCTTGGTAGCGGGGGGAAGCCAAGAGACC. The V gene is TRBV7-7, the J gene TRBJ2-5, with 10 bases that match TRBD2. The read stops 3 residues short of the end of the CDR3; the missing end is completed from the germline J gene. The CDR3 runs to 16 residues. CDR1 and CDR2 (germline): SSHAT, FNYEAQ (reference sequence).

This clone came up many times. The CDR3 extends 3 residues past the end of the read, so its final part is completed from the germline J gene. The V call is TRBV29-1, the J call TRBJ1-1, with TRBD1 matching 8 bases. The CDR3 loop spans 13 amino acids. Germline-derived CDR1 and CDR2 are SQVTM and ANQGSEA. The trim removed 5 bases at V and 1 base at J, leaving 3 bases unmatched. The CDR3 loop reads CSVWGTGNTEAFF. CDR3 bases read: TGCAGCGTTTGGGGGACAGGGAACACTGAA.

This clone has a count of ten or more. The read ends 3 residues shy of where the CDR3 ends; the end is completed using the germline J gene. The V call is TRBV28, the J call TRBJ2-3; TRBD2 agrees at 10 bases. Per germline, CDR1 MDHEN and CDR2 SYDVKM. V lost 3 bases to trimming and J lost 2 bases; unmatched junction nucleotides: 5. The CDR3 totals 16 residues. Incomplete CDR3 DNA: TGTGCCAGCAGTTTCCCGACTAGCGGGCACACAGATACG. Translated, it gives CASSFPTSGHTDT. The whole CDR3 is CASSFPTSGHTDTQYF. Variable domain in full (rest from reference TRBV28 and TRBJ2-3): DVKVTQSSRYLVKRTGEKVFLECVQDMDHENMFWYRQDPGLGLRLIYFSYDVKMKEKGDIPEGYSVSREKKERFSLILESASTNQTSMYLCASSFPTSGHTDTQYFGPGTRLTVL.

Partial CDR3 DNA: TGCGCCAGCAGCCAGAATGGACAGAAGGAGACC. Residues: CASSQNGQKET. The complete CDR3 protein is CASSQNGQKETQYF. The V gene is TRBV10-2, the J gene TRBJ2-5; D perhaps matches TRBD1 (6 bases). From the germline J gene comes the end of the CDR3, since the read stops 3 residues before it. The V and J ends lost 6 bases and 5 bases respectively, with 16 bases between them. CDR3 length equals 14 residues. Germline CDR1 and CDR2: WSHSY and SAAADI.

In its sample, this clone was seen many times. The CDR3 end is not reached by the read, which stops 3 residues before it; the germline J gene fills it in. This chain uses TRBV9 with TRBJ2-3, with unresolved D. Germline V gene lookup returns CDR1 SGDLS and CDR2 YYNGEE. The ends were cut back, 3 bases at V and 1 base at J, with 12 bases in the middle. The length of the CDR3 is 15 residues. The CDR3 loop is CASSGPTMGTDTQYF. Incomplete CDR3 DNA: TGTGCCAGCAGCGGACCGACAATGGGCACAGATACG. Complete variable domain (other parts from reference TRBV9 and TRBJ2-3): DSGVTQTPKHLITATGQRVTLRCSPRSGDLSVYWYQQSLDQGLQFLIQYYNGEERAKGNILERFSAQQFPDLHSELNLSSLELGDSALYFCASSGPTMGTDTQYFGPGTRLTVL.

This clone was detected many times. Sequencing ends 3 residues short of the CDR3 end; the germline J gene provides the rest. The chain links TRBV11-3 to TRBJ2-1, with D tentatively TRBD2 (5 bases). Germline CDR1 and CDR2: SGHNT and YENEEA. The CDR3 consists of 13 residues. Trimming removed 4 bases at V and 6 bases at J, with 10 bases between. The CDR3 sequence: CASSWGSGNEQFF. CDR3 DNA (partial): TGTGCCAGCAGCTGGGGAAGCGGCAATGAG.